One T cell receptor beta chain is described in this entry. The data originate from a study of blood T cell repertoires in COVID-19. Libraries were prepared by immunoSEQ multiplex PCR; TCRdb keeps only in-frame clonotypes and omits some of them. The sample records about 250,000 clones, around 84% being singletons. Categorization into cohorts depended on clinical history that participants reported. The sample was PBMCs or T cells enriched from blood (not recorded which). This TCR was sampled from a woman between 50 and 59 years old who had recovered from COVID-19.

Written as DNA, the CDR3 is TGTGCCAGCAGCTTGGAAGGGACAGGACCGTACTACGAGCAGTACTTC. Amino acids: CASSLEGTGPYYEQYF. The J gene is TRBJ2-7, the V gene TRBV5-5; 8 bases line up with TRBD1. The CDR3 has 16 residues. Trimming removed 0 bases from V and 3 bases from J; junction bases left unmatched: 8. Germline values: CDR1 SGHKS, CDR2 YYEKEE (reference sequence). Complete variable domain (other parts from reference TRBV5-5 and TRBJ2-7): DAGVTQSPTHLIKTRGQQVTLRCSPISGHKSVSWYQQVLGQGPQFIFQYYEKEERGRGNFPDRFSARQFPNYSSELNVNALLLGDSALYLCASSLEGTGPYYEQYFGPGTRLTVT.